These 8 T cell receptor beta chains were sequenced from one sample in a study of PD-1 blockade in classical Hodgkin lymphoma. Time point specified: cycle 4 day 1 (C4D1), after 5 to 7 weeks of nivolumab. Each and every patient relapsed after autologous stem cell transplantation, and patients got differing brentuximab vedotin exposure. Measured with immunoSEQ multiplex PCR; TCRdb has only the in-frame clones, and not every one. The sample has some 93,000 clones; 65% to 85% are singletons. Sequences were derived from peripheral blood mononuclear cells (PBMCs), sampled before the fourth cycle of nivolumab. These receptors all come from a human donor with classical Hodgkin lymphoma.

V and J are TRBV18 and TRBJ1-2; D possibly corresponds to TRBD1 (5 bases). V lost 5 bases and J 3 bases, leaving 10 bases between the germline ends. The CDR3 totals 13 residues. The germline CDR1 and CDR2 sequences are KGHSH and LQKENI. The CDR3 loop reads CASSAGTDYGYTF. Here the CDR3 DNA reads TGTGCCAGCTCAGCCGGGACGGACTATGGCTACACCTTC. Based on the CDR3 plus reference TRBV18 and TRBJ1-2, the full variable domain is NAGVMQNPRHLVRRRGQEARLRCSPMKGHSHVYWYRQLPEEGLKFMVYLQKENIIDESGMPKERFSAEFPKEGPSILRIQQVVRGDSAAYFCASSAGTDYGYTFGSGTRLTVV.

This clone was seen a few times. J is TRBJ1-5 and V is TRBV6-1; 8 bases are shared with TRBD1. The CDR3 spans 16 residues. Germline loops: CDR1 MNHNS, CDR2 SASEGT. J was trimmed by 2 bases and V by 4 bases; bases with no gene match: 7. As DNA, the CDR3 is TGTGCCAGCAGTGCCACCGACAGGGGCGGCAATCAGCCCCAGCATTTT. Translating it yields CASSATDRGGNQPQHF.

The chain joins TRBV9 to TRBJ1-3; a possible D gene is TRBD1 (6 bases). V lost 0 bases and J 0 bases, leaving 13 bases between the germline ends. Germline CDR1 and CDR2: SGDLS and YYNGEE. This CDR3 is 17 amino acids long. CDR3 DNA: TGTGCCAGCAGCGTAGAACTGTGGACAGACTCTGGAAACACCATATATTTT. Its translation is CASSVELWTDSGNTIYF.

The chain employs TRBV5-1 and TRBJ2-5; perhaps TRBD2 as D (6 bases). Trimming left V 0 bases short and J 1 base short, with 10 bases between. Germline V gene data show CDR1 as SGHRS and CDR2 as YFSETQ. CDR3 length: 15 amino acids. In DNA, the CDR3 is TGCGCCAGCAGCTTGGCGGGGACTCTCCAAGAGACCCAGTACTTC. Translating it yields CASSLAGTLQETQYF.

Here the CDR3 DNA reads TGTGCCAGCAGTGAGTGGGCGGGGCTACGCGCCGGCTACACCTTC. Amino acid sequence: CASSEWAGLRAGYTF. J is TRBJ1-2 and V is TRBV6-1; the D gene is possibly TRBD1 (5 bases). The germline V gene encodes CDR1 MNHNS and CDR2 SASEGT. The CDR3 sequence is 15 residues long. Trimming cost V 3 bases and J 8 bases, with 19 bases left between them.

This sequence joins TRBV10-3 and TRBJ2-3; 10 bases fit TRBD2. The CDR3 totals 13 residues. In germline, CDR1 is ENHRY, CDR2 SYGVKD. J gave up 0 bases and V 9 bases, and 0 bases lay outside the gene matches. The CDR3 reads CAMTSGSTDTQYF. The CDR3 DNA reads as TGTGCCATGACTAGCGGGAGCACAGATACGCAGTATTTT.

The chain is built from TRBV6-6 and TRBJ2-5; TRBD2 matches 8 bases. Trimming at V came to 4 bases and at J to 5 bases, leaving 9 bases not matched to a gene. The CDR3 runs 15 residues. Germline CDR1 MNHNY, CDR2 SVGAGI (reference sequence). CDR3 DNA sequence: TGTGCCAGCAGTTGGCAAGGACTAGCACGCGAGACCCAGTACTTC. This encodes CASSWQGLARETQYF.

This clone has a handful of counts. The rearrangement joins TRBV18 to TRBJ1-4; 7 nucleotides agree with TRBD1. The CDR3 runs 15 residues. Germline CDR1 and CDR2: KGHSH and LQKENI. V lost 4 bases to trimming and J lost 5 bases; unmatched junction nucleotides: 7. The CDR3 nucleotides read TGTGCCAGCTCACGAGCCGGGACAGTCAATGAAAAACTGTTTTTT. Translating gives CASSRAGTVNEKLFF.